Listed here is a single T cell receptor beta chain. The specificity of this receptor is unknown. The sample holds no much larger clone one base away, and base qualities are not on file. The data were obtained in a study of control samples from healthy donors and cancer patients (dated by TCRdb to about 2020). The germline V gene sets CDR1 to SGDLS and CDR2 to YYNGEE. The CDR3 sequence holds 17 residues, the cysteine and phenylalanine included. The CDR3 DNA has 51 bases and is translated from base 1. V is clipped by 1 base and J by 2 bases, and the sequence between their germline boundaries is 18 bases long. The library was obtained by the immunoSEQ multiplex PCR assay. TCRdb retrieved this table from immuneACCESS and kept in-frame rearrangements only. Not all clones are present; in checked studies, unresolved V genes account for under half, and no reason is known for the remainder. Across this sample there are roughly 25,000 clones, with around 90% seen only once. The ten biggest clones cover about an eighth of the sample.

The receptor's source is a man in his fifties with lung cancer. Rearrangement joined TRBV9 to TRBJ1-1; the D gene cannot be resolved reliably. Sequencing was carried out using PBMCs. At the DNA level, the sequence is TGTGCCAGCAGCGTAACTACAACTCTCAGGACTAACACTGAAGCTTTCTTT. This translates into CASSVTTTLRTNTEAFF.